Given below is one TCR beta chain in context. The data stem from a study of T cell responses to AZD1222 COVID-19 vaccine. Profiled with immunoSEQ multiplex PCR; TCRdb holds only in-frame clones, not every one. The data show 90,000 to 130,000 clones, about 94% seen once. The V end lost 5 bases, the J end lost 0 bases, and 10 bases lay between the germline ends. CDR3 length equals 15 residues. Germline-derived CDR1 and CDR2 are SGHTA and FQGNSA. The gene calls are TRBV7-2 and TRBJ2-2; no reliable D call. This receptor was taken from an adult who received the AZD1222 COVID-19 vaccine. Specimen: peripheral blood, collected 28 days after the second AZD1222 dose. In nucleotides, the CDR3 is TGTGCCAGCAGCCTTACGACCCCGAACACCGGGGAGCTGTTTTTT. It encodes CASSLTTPNTGELFF.